The text below deals with one TCR beta chain. Antigen unknown. Generated by immunoSEQ multiplex PCR, the TCRdb table keeps only in-frame clones and is missing some. Among tens of thousands of clones, about 93% were seen once, and the ten largest hold 8%. The data were taken from a study of PD-1 blockade in classical Hodgkin lymphoma. Study-wide context: The nivolumab dose that patients received was 3 mg/kg, given intravenously every 2 weeks.

General study findings and limits: Underlying causes for the observed repertoire differences were not defined, possibly disease activity or prior therapy.

The germline V and J ends were trimmed by 0 bases and 8 bases, with 17 bases remaining between them. Germline V gene lookup returns CDR1 SGHRS and CDR2 YFSETQ. The CDR3 has 16 residues. All the patients suffered relapse after autologous stem cell transplantation, and brentuximab vedotin exposure differed. Complete response, partial response or progressive disease was each patient's best response. The clonotype originates from a human donor with classical Hodgkin lymphoma. The J gene is TRBJ1-4, the V gene TRBV5-1, with no clear D. Material: peripheral blood mononuclear cells (PBMCs), obtained at baseline. The CDR3 loop reads CASSLAWGNDYEKLFF. The CDR3 DNA reads as TGCGCCAGCAGCTTGGCCTGGGGTAATGATTACGAAAAACTGTTTTTT.